This T cell receptor (beta chain) came from a study of shared clonotypes between healthy human individuals (TCRdb year 2020). General notes on the study: The cohort comprised two women and a few men aged 18 to 49 years. For each donor, CD4 naive and CD4 memory were each given three plates, CD8 naive was given two plates, and CD8 memory was given one plate. To estimate repertoire size and how much clonotypes are shared between individuals, the study performed deep sequencing of blood TCR repertoires from roughly five healthy adults. Different laboratories and diverse techniques were used to prepare libraries and sequence TCR repertoires, to increase sequencing depth and limit assay-specific biases. Leukapheresis yielded between about 0.94 and 10 billion PBMCs per donor.

The donors were healthy, HIV-negative adults who had no recently reported acute infections or vaccinations. Only Caucasian adults living in Nashville, Tennessee, USA were represented among the donors. CD4+ T cells were enriched by magnetic negative selection; naive cells were then positively selected on CD45RA, and the negative fraction formed the memory subset. Blood was obtained by leukapheresis, after which PBMCs were separated by Ficoll-Histopaque density gradient centrifugation and cryopreserved in liquid nitrogen vapor phase. Analytical flow cytometry was used to check the purity and quantity of every magnetically sorted T cell population. Genomic DNA was isolated from every sorted fraction and measured by UV absorbance on a Nanodrop 2000c. Using the deep immunoSEQ assay, multiplex PCR amplified TCR CDR3 regions from genomic DNA. Extracted genomic DNA from each cell subset was spread evenly across all wells of several immunoSEQ 96-well plates, with each plate serving as a replicate. For sorted subsets, each replicate PCR was loaded with roughly 0.2 ug genomic DNA, equivalent to roughly 30,000 T cell genomes. Purified libraries were measured with a Qubit 3.0 fluorometer, size-checked on a Bioanalyzer 2100, and measured again with the KAPA Library Quantification kit. Every immunoSEQ 96-well plate was sequenced on a separate single-read 150-cycle Illumina NextSeq 550 flow cell. In the authors' own workflow: Because the immunoSEQ output held only junctional sequences and lacked quality scores, the filtering could not match the filtering applied to full-length reads. Sequences were annotated with PyIR, a Python wrapper for IgBLAST v1.9, using IMGT germline references to assign V/J genes and CDR3. Reads with weak V/J assignments (E-value above 1e-6), missing CDR3, stop codons, out-of-frame junctions, or ambiguous translated residues were removed. V3J clonotypes were defined as sequences sharing the same inferred V gene, J gene, and CDR3 amino acid sequence. To compute the percentage overlap between repertoires, the number of shared unique clonotypes was divided by the size of the smaller repertoire. Three approaches were used to assess repertoire richness: RTK rarefaction, the Chao1 estimator, and Recon v2.1 estimates of unobserved clonotypes. Generation probabilities were computed with OLGA for all TCRbeta clonotypes obtained by the gDNA method from several donors. TCRdb holds this immuneACCESS table with in-frame rearrangements only. Some clones are missing; in checked studies, unresolved V genes explain under half, and the rest has no known cause. Clone size and V and J calls were adopted from that table, with D and trimming inferred from the DNA. Counted in this sample were 2,500,000 or so clones; approximately 90% of them appeared once. Clones ranked in the top ten supply about 0.13% of the sample.

As to this clone: What this receptor recognizes is not known. There are no base qualities to consult, and no much larger clone falls within one base.

Broader findings and caveats from the paper: Based on pairwise subsampling, the degree of clonotype sharing among donors was expected to be affected by sequencing depth. The small number of donors limited the genetic and exposure-history diversity represented. Incomplete sequencing was indicated by rarefaction of sorted-subset datasets, despite the large sequencing depth. Sampling was limited to blood, and TCR repertoires in tissue likely differ from TCR repertoires in blood. Naive subsets generally had larger estimated clonotype richness than memory subsets did. Compared with non-shared clonotypes, the clonotypes found in all four sorted-subset donors had higher generation probabilities. Across a handful of donors, around 5.4% of naive CD4, over 3% of naive CD8, 2.3% of memory CD4, and 0.4% of memory CD8 clonotypes were shared.

The CDR3 holds 16 amino acids from the cysteine to the phenylalanine. Just the 48-base CDR3 DNA is kept, in frame starting at base 1. From the germline V gene (reference sequence), CDR1 is SGHAT and CDR2 is FQDESV. Trimming leaves V shorter by 2 bases and J shorter by 6 bases, with the junction holding 8 bases beyond the gene matches. Sequencing used naive CD4+ T cells sorted from blood. The cell subset or site label here, explained by the study, means: CD45RA+ positively selected. The receptor was derived from a man between 18 and 35 years old in good health. Recombination linked TRBV11-1 to TRBJ2-1; TRBD2 aligns with 9 central bases. The nucleotides are TGTGCCAGCAGCTTAATGGCGGGGGGGCGTGGCAATGAGCAGTTCTTC. This codes for CASSLMAGGRGNEQFF. Here the CDR3 is joined to the reference TRBV11-1 and TRBJ2-1 genes, and the full variable domain is: EAEVAQSPRYKITEKSQAVAFWCDPISGHATLYWYRQILGQGPELLVQFQDESVVDDSQLPKDRFSAERLKGVDSTLKIQPAELGDSAMYLCASSLMAGGRGNEQFFGPGTRLTVL.